Each of the 22 T cell receptor beta chains below was sequenced from the same sample in a study of blood T cell repertoires in COVID-19. Data came from immunoSEQ multiplex PCR; TCRdb stores just in-frame clones and leaves some out. The sample shows roughly 45,000 clones, approximately 81% of them seen only once. The sample taken for sequencing was peripheral blood. The receptors here all came from a woman aged 60 to 75 with acute or convalescent COVID-19.

This clone occurred once. The chain joins TRBV5-1 to TRBJ2-5; tentative D call: TRBD1 (6 bases). The CDR3 is 14 amino acids. V was pared by 4 bases and J by 2 bases, with 12 bases between. Germline V gives CDR1 SGHRS, CDR2 YFSETQ. CDR3: CASSRNRVQETQYF. The DNA of the CDR3 is TGCGCCAGCAGCCGTAACAGGGTTCAAGAGACCCAGTACTTC.

This chain uses TRBV6-5 with TRBJ1-2; 8 bases are a match to TRBD1. The CDR3 totals 13 residues. Germline V gives CDR1 MNHEY, CDR2 SVGAGI. The trim removed 8 bases at V and 3 bases at J, leaving 5 bases unmatched. The chain's CDR3 is CASQGALDYGYTF. The CDR3 DNA follows: TGTGCCAGCCAGGGGGCCCTCGACTATGGCTACACCTTC.

This clone was counted once. The rearrangement joins TRBV15 to TRBJ2-7, with D possibly TRBD1 on 5 matching bases. The germline gives CDR1 LNHNV, CDR2 YYDKDF (reference sequence). V was trimmed by 3 bases and J by 4 bases, leaving 7 bases between them. The CDR3 runs to 12 residues. Here the CDR3 DNA reads TGTGCCACCAGCAGTGACAGTTACGAGCAGTACTTC. Translated, it gives CATSSDSYEQYF.

The rearrangement joins TRBV5-5 to TRBJ1-2; D is ambiguous. Germline lookup yields CDR1 SGHKS and CDR2 YYEKEE (reference sequence). V dropped 4 bases and J dropped 6 bases, with 16 bases sitting between them. The CDR3 has 14 residues. The CDR3 spells CASSRSPWRDGYTF. CDR3 coding DNA: TGTGCCAGCAGCCGCAGCCCCTGGCGGGATGGCTACACCTTC.

CDR3 bases: TGCGCCAGCAGCTTGGGGAAGATACAGGGGGGAAACACCATATATTTT. It encodes CASSLGKIQGGNTIYF. The chain uses TRBV5-1 and TRBJ1-3; 7 positions agree with TRBD1. Germline V gene data show CDR1 as SGHRS and CDR2 as YFSETQ. The J segment lost 4 bases and the V segment lost 0 bases, leaving 7 bases of the junction unmatched. The length of the CDR3 is 16 residues.

The rearrangement joins TRBV18 to TRBJ2-1; TRBD2 matches at 9 bases. V was pared by 2 bases and J by 7 bases, with 9 bases of the junction left unmatched. The CDR3 is 16 amino acids. Germline lookup yields CDR1 KGHSH and CDR2 LQKENI. CDR3 DNA sequence: TGTGCCAGCTCACCAACCCCTAGCGGGATGGGGAATGAGCAGTTCTTC. This gives the protein CASSPTPSGMGNEQFF.

This clone turned up a few times. The rearrangement uses TRBV28 and TRBJ2-1; no definite D call. Trimming took 5 bases from V and 2 from J, leaving 10 bases between them. This CDR3 comprises 14 residues. From germline, CDR1 is MDHEN and CDR2 SYDVKM. This CDR3 reads CASSAARPYNEQFF. CDR3 bases: TGTGCCAGCAGTGCAGCGCGGCCCTACAATGAGCAGTTCTTC.

The chain recombines TRBV15 with TRBJ2-5; 7 bases match TRBD1. CDR1 and CDR2 from the germline V gene are LNHNV and YYDKDF (reference sequence). This CDR3 spans 16 amino acids. Trimming took 0 bases from V and 1 from J; bases not matched to a gene: 5. In nucleotides, the CDR3 is TGTGCCACCAGCAGAGATCCGGCAGGGGGCCAAGAGACCCAGTACTTC. Protein sequence: CATSRDPAGGQETQYF.

The J gene is TRBJ2-7, the V gene TRBV13, with a tentative D call TRBD1 (6 bases). Trimming shortened V by 5 bases and J by 0 bases, and 14 bases separated the two germline ends. The CDR3 runs to 15 residues. Per the germline V gene, CDR1 is PRHDT and CDR2 is FYEKMQ (reference sequence). The CDR3 sequence is CASSPGAPSSYEQYF. The CDR3 DNA is TGTGCCAGCAGCCCAGGGGCGCCGAGCTCCTACGAGCAGTACTTC. Full variable domain (missing parts from reference TRBV13 and TRBJ2-7): AAGVIQSPRHLIKEKRETATLKCYPIPRHDTVYWYQQGPGQDPQFLISFYEKMQSDKGSIPDRFSAQQFSDYHSELNMSSLELGDSALYFCASSPGAPSSYEQYFGPGTRLTVT.

V and J are TRBV6-2 or TRBV6-3 and TRBJ2-7, with 8 nucleotides matching TRBD1. This CDR3 spans 15 amino acids. The germline CDR1 and CDR2 sequences are MNHEY and SVGEGT. With V trimmed by 2 bases and J by 3 bases, 6 bases remained unmatched. The CDR3 coding sequence is TGTGCCAGCAGTTACAGGGGACAGGCCGACTACGAGCAGTACTTC. It encodes CASSYRGQADYEQYF.

This sequence joins TRBV18 and TRBJ1-2; unclear D gene. V was cut by 5 bases and J by 0 bases, with 7 bases left in between. This CDR3 spans 13 amino acids. CDR1 is KGHSH and CDR2 is LQKENI in the germline V gene. The CDR3 protein is CASSESSNYGYTF. DNA of the CDR3: TGTGCCAGCTCAGAGTCTTCTAACTATGGCTACACCTTC.

The chain combines TRBV6-2 or TRBV6-3 with TRBJ1-2; D gene unclear. The V end lost 6 bases, the J end lost 8 bases, and 19 bases lay between the germline ends. This CDR3 is built from 14 residues. CDR1 MNHEY and CDR2 SVGEGT come from the germline V gene. CDR3 loop: CASSSGLPPGGYTF. In nucleotides, the CDR3 is TGTGCCAGCAGCTCCGGCCTCCCCCCGGGAGGCTACACCTTC.

This clone was seen just once. The chain recombines TRBV5-4 with TRBJ2-2; 12 nucleotides align to TRBD2. The CDR3 has 19 residues. CDR1 and CDR2 (germline): SGHNT, YYREEE (reference sequence). V trimming: 0 bases; J trimming: 1 base; junction bases outside the gene matches: 7. This CDR3 is CASSLGLLAGGKNTGELFF. CDR3 nucleotide sequence: TGTGCCAGCAGCTTGGGTCTTCTAGCGGGAGGGAAGAACACCGGGGAGCTGTTTTTT.

The J gene is TRBJ1-2, the V gene TRBV5-1; 8 nucleotides line up with TRBD1. Germline-derived CDR1 and CDR2 are SGHRS and YFSETQ. The trim removed 0 bases at V and 3 bases at J, leaving 7 bases unmatched. This CDR3 contains 16 residues. CDR3 coding DNA: TGCGCCAGCAGCTTGGAATGGGCAGGGGGCTACTATGGCTACACCTTC. Protein sequence: CASSLEWAGGYYGYTF.

The chain links TRBV7-2 to TRBJ1-1; D possibly corresponds to TRBD1 (6 bases). Germline CDR1 reads SGHTA; CDR2 reads FQGNSA. Deletions cut 0 bases from V and 6 bases from J, with 14 bases between. This CDR3 region has 15 residues. CDR3 nucleotides: TGTGCCAGCAGCTTAGCCGCAGGGGCTGAACCTGAAGCTTTCTTT. Translated, it gives CASSLAAGAEPEAFF.

The V and J genes are TRBV11-2 and TRBJ1-2, with D possibly matching TRBD1 (6 bases). CDR3 length equals 17 residues. CDR1 and CDR2 from the germline V gene are SGHAT and FQNNGV. Trimming removed 1 base at V and 1 base at J, with 16 bases between. CDR3 coding DNA: TGTGCCAGCAGCTTAGCCAGGGGCGAAATGAGTAACTATGGCTACACCTTC. It is translated as CASSLARGEMSNYGYTF.

The rearrangement uses TRBV4-1 and TRBJ2-7, with 11 bases aligning to TRBD2. This CDR3 has 15 residues. The germline V gene encodes CDR1 MGHRA and CDR2 YSYEKL. J gave up 3 bases and V 2 bases, and 3 bases lay outside the gene matches. The CDR3 reads CASSQFSGRDYEQYF. Here the CDR3 DNA reads TGCGCCAGCAGCCAATTTAGCGGGAGGGACTACGAGCAGTACTTC.

The chain links TRBV13 to TRBJ2-7; maybe TRBD2 (6 bases). Trimming left V 4 bases short and J 3 bases short, with 13 bases between. The CDR3 is made up of 14 amino acids. Germline assignment: CDR1 PRHDT and CDR2 FYEKMQ (reference sequence). CDR3 nucleotides: TGTGCCAGCAGCTCCCGCGGGATTCTCTACGAGCAGTACTTC. It translates to CASSSRGILYEQYF.

The gene calls are TRBV6-4 and TRBJ1-5; D perhaps matches TRBD1 (6 bases). Deletions cut 0 bases from V and 3 bases from J, with 18 bases between. CDR3 length: 18 residues. Per germline, CDR1 MRHNA and CDR2 SNTAGT. In DNA form, the CDR3 reads TGTGCCAGCAGTGACTCGGGGGGGCAGGGGCATCCCAATCAGCCCCAGCATTTT. It codes for CASSDSGGQGHPNQPQHF.

The chain has TRBV18 and TRBJ2-7, with TRBD2 matching 9 bases. The V gene's germline CDR1 is KGHSH and CDR2 LQKENI. The CDR3 spans 15 residues. V lost 5 bases, J lost 3 bases, and 8 bases stayed unmatched. The CDR3 loop is CASSEMTSGGYEQYF. The CDR3, as DNA: TGTGCCAGCTCAGAAATGACTAGCGGTGGCTACGAGCAGTACTTC.

J is TRBJ2-7 and V is TRBV6-5; 7 positions agree with TRBD1. This CDR3 region has 15 residues. The trim removed 8 bases at V and 2 bases at J, leaving 12 bases unmatched. The germline V gene has CDR1 MNHEY and CDR2 SVGAGI. CDR3 in DNA: TGTGCCAGCCAGGGACAGCAAGGATCCACCTACGAGCAGTACTTC. It specifies CASQGQQGSTYEQYF.

The chain uses TRBV7-2 and TRBJ2-7; 10 bases map to TRBD2. This CDR3 spans 17 amino acids. Germline V gene lookup returns CDR1 SGHTA and CDR2 FQGNSA. V was pared by 4 bases and J by 1 base, with 10 bases of the junction left unmatched. CDR3 amino acids: CASSWTPTSGKSYEQYF. As DNA, the CDR3 is TGTGCCAGCAGCTGGACCCCCACTAGCGGGAAGTCCTACGAGCAGTACTTC.